This T cell receptor (beta chain) is from a study of T cells after yellow fever vaccination. Overall study: Researchers used SMART-Seq v4 Ultra Low Input to prepare fractions that had low cell numbers.

Study-wide findings and caveats: Post-booster repertoires contained most primary-vaccination clones again (roughly 96% CD4, around 89% CD8). Abundant clonotypes (contaminants from the bulk population) could be present in FACS-sorted repertoires.

In regard to this clonotype: Its matching antigen is unknown.

The length of the CDR3 is 11 residues. V was pared by 3 bases and J by 4 bases, with 3 bases between. CDR1 is ENHRY and CDR2 is SYGVKD in the germline V gene. In making TCR cDNA, 5'RACE template switching added a universal primer site and UMIs to it. TCRdb re-analysed the 5' RACE reads in MiXCR, keeping a single row per CDR3 protein. The sample lists more than 300,000 distinct CDR3 sequences, roughly 4.3% seen once, with around 19% in the top ten. The source is a man aged 18 to 29 who received the YFV17D yellow fever vaccine. The chain joins TRBV10-3 to TRBJ2-5; D is unresolved. The source was PBMCs, collected 15 days after the yellow fever booster vaccination. CDR3 sequence: CAISDRETQYF. In DNA, the CDR3 is TGTGCCATCAGTGATCGAGAGACCCAGTACTTC.